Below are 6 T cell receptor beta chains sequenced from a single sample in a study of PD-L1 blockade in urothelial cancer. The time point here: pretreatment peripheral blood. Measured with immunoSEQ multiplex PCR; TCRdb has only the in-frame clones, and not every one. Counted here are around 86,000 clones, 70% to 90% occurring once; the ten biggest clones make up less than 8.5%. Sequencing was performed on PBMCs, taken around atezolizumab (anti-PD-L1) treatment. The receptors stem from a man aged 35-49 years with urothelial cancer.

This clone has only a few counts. CDR3 bases: TGCAGCGTTGAACCATGGACAGGGGCCGGGATGAACACTGAAGCTTTCTTT. It yields the protein CSVEPWTGAGMNTEAFF. The rearrangement uses TRBV29-1 and TRBJ1-1; 9 bases are a match to TRBD1. V shed 2 bases and J 0 bases; nucleotides not matched to a gene: 10. CDR1 is SQVTM and CDR2 is ANQGSEA in the germline V gene. This CDR3 region has 17 residues.

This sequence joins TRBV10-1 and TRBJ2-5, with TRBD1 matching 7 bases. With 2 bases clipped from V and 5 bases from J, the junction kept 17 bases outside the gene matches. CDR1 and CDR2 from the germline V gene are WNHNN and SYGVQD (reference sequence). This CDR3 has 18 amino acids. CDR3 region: CASSEVGRAGGYQETQYF. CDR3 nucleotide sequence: TGCGCCAGCAGTGAGGTAGGCAGGGCAGGGGGTTATCAGGAGACCCAGTACTTC.

The CDR3 is CASSQGETQYF. The CDR3 coding sequence is TGTGCCAGCAGCCAGGGAGAGACCCAGTACTTC. V is TRBV7-2 and J is TRBJ2-5, with D possibly matching TRBD1 (5 bases). Germline values: CDR1 SGHTA, CDR2 FQGNSA. V was pared by 5 bases and J by 4 bases, with 5 bases between. The length of the CDR3 is 11 residues.

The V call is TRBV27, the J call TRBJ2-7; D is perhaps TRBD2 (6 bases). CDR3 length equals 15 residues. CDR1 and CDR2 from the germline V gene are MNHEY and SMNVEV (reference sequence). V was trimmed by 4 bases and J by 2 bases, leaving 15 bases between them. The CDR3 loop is CASSSQGGAPYEQYF. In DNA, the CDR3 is TGTGCCAGCAGTTCCCAGGGAGGAGCTCCCTACGAGCAGTACTTC.

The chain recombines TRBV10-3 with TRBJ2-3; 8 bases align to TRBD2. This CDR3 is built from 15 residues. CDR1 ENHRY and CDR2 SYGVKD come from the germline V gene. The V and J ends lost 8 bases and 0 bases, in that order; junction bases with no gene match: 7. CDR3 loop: CAIGAGGLSTDTQYF. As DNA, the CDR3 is TGTGCCATCGGGGCGGGAGGCCTAAGCACAGATACGCAGTATTTT.

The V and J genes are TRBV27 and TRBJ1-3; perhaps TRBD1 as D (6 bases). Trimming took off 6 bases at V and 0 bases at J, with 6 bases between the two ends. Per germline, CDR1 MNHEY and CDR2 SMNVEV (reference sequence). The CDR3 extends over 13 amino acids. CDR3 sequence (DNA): TGTGCCAGCAGGGGACACTCTGGAAACACCATATATTTT. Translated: CASRGHSGNTIYF.